The 27 T cell receptor beta chains presented below share a single source sample, sequenced in a study of beta chain features in type 1 diabetes. Reverse transcription of all isolated RNA meant that expressed TCRB transcripts were sequenced. Profiling relied on immunoSEQ multiplex PCR, and the TCRdb table lists in-frame clones only, not all of them. In the table there are 150,000 to 170,000 clones, 7.5% to 10% of which are singletons. The sequenced sample was central memory CD4+ T cells from blood. The receptors come from a man aged 18 to 29 in good health.

This chain connects TRBV9 to TRBJ1-6, with a weak D call TRBD1 (5 bases). The CDR3 contains 14 residues. The V and J ends lost 6 bases and 9 bases respectively, with 16 bases between them. The V gene's germline CDR1 is SGDLS and CDR2 YYNGEE. The CDR3 nucleotides read TGTGCCAGCACTAGCGGGGGGTTCGGTTCACCCCTCCACTTT. Translating it yields CASTSGGFGSPLHF. Using reference TRBV9 and TRBJ1-6 for the parts outside the CDR3, the full variable domain is DSGVTQTPKHLITATGQRVTLRCSPRSGDLSVYWYQQSLDQGLQFLIQYYNGEERAKGNILERFSAQQFPDLHSELNLSSLELGDSALYFCASTSGGFGSPLHFGNGTRLTVT.

This clone has ten or more counts. The rearrangement links TRBV7-9 to TRBJ2-7; 7 bases are shared with TRBD1. There are 14 residues in the CDR3. Germline loops: CDR1 SEHNR, CDR2 FQNEAQ (reference sequence). V trimming: 5 bases; J trimming: 2 bases; junction bases outside the gene matches: 6. The CDR3, as DNA: TGTGCCAGCAGCCACGACAGGGAACCCTACGAGCAGTACTTC. It yields the protein CASSHDREPYEQYF. Variable domain in full (rest from reference TRBV7-9 and TRBJ2-7): DTGVSQNPRHKITKRGQNVTFRCDPISEHNRLYWYRQTLGQGPEFLTYFQNEAQLEKSRLLSDRFSAERPKGSFSTLEIQRTEQGDSAMYLCASSHDREPYEQYFGPGTRLTVT.

CDR3 in amino acids: CASSLTDTYGYTF. CDR3 in DNA: TGTGCCAGTAGTTTGACAGACACCTATGGCTACACCTTC. The gene calls are TRBV19 and TRBJ1-2; D might be TRBD1 (5 bases). Germline CDR1 is LNHDA and CDR2 is SQIVND (reference sequence). V shed 5 bases and J shed 4 bases, with 11 bases lying between them. The length of the CDR3 is 13 residues.

This clone was detected a few times. This CDR3 is also generated by other DNA sequences in the sample. V is TRBV28 and J is TRBJ1-5; 9 nucleotides line up with TRBD1. Germline CDR1 MDHEN, CDR2 SYDVKM. Germline trimming cut 6 bases from V and 7 bases from J; bases unmatched to any gene: 7. The CDR3 spans 14 residues. The DNA for the CDR3 is TGTGCCAGCAGCCCGGGACAGGGACGACAGCCCCAGCATTTT. It specifies CASSPGQGRQPQHF.

This clone was recorded a few times. This rearrangement joins TRBV4-3 to TRBJ2-2; a weak D match, TRBD2 (7 bases). Germline CDR1 is LGHNA and CDR2 is YSLEER. The CDR3 totals 18 residues. V was shortened by 1 base and J by 3 bases, with 18 bases between the two germline ends. CDR3 coding DNA: TGCGCCAGCAGCCAAGTAGTGACTGGGGGGGCGGACACCGGGGAGCTGTTTTTT. Its protein is CASSQVVTGGADTGELFF.

V usage is TRBV9 and J usage is TRBJ2-1; TRBD2 aligns across 7 bases. The CDR3 covers 16 residues. Trimming cost V 8 bases and J 6 bases; bases outside gene matches: 17. The V gene's germline CDR1 is SGDLS and CDR2 YYNGEE. The CDR3 sequence: CASSLRPGLVGNEQFF. The CDR3 nucleotides are TGTGCCAGTTCTTTACGCCCAGGACTAGTAGGCAATGAGCAGTTCTTC.

In its sample, this clone was seen once. CDR3 amino acids: CASSSTALDSYGYTF. The CDR3 DNA reads TGTGCCAGCAGTTCAACAGCCCTGGACAGCTATGGCTACACCTTC. This chain joins TRBV6-6 and TRBJ1-2, with D perhaps matching TRBD1 (6 bases). Germline V CDR1 and CDR2: MNHNY, SVGAGI (reference sequence). The CDR3 sequence is 15 residues long. V lost 4 bases, J lost 4 bases, and 16 bases lay in between.

The CDR3 loop is CASSWQQGVEQPQHF. The CDR3 bases are TGTGCCAGCAGCTGGCAACAGGGGGTTGAACAGCCCCAGCATTTT. V and J are TRBV7-8 and TRBJ1-5; 8 nucleotides agree with TRBD1. From germline, CDR1 is SGHVS and CDR2 FQNEAQ. J lost 7 bases, V lost 4 bases, and 9 bases had no gene match. The CDR3 extends over 15 amino acids.

This clone has a count of ten or more. The V call is TRBV5-1, the J call TRBJ2-7; 9 nucleotides match TRBD1. CDR1 and CDR2 from the germline V gene are SGHRS and YFSETQ. The trim removed 1 base at V and 3 bases at J, leaving 2 bases unmatched. The CDR3 spans 14 residues. CDR3 coding DNA: TGCGCCAGCAGCTTGAGGGACAGGGACTACGAGCAGTACTTC. This encodes CASSLRDRDYEQYF.

The J gene is TRBJ2-1, the V gene TRBV6-1; the match to TRBD2 covers 11 bases. The J segment lost 7 bases and the V segment lost 0 bases, leaving 5 bases of the junction unmatched. Germline V gives CDR1 MNHNS, CDR2 SASEGT. CDR3 size: 16 residues. CDR3 nucleotide sequence: TGTGCCAGCAGTGAAGCCCTAGCGGGGGGAGGTAATGAGCAGTTCTTC. Amino acid sequence: CASSEALAGGGNEQFF.

V usage is TRBV6-1 and J usage is TRBJ1-1; 9 positions match TRBD1. This CDR3 has 15 amino acids. Germline values: CDR1 MNHNS, CDR2 SASEGT. Unmatched junction bases numbered 6, after V lost 5 bases and J lost 2 bases. For the CDR3, the DNA is TGTGCCAGCAGTCAACCGGGACAGGGCAACACTGAAGCTTTCTTT. This encodes CASSQPGQGNTEAFF.

Only a few counts were recorded for this clone. The chain links TRBV6-5 to TRBJ2-3; tentatively, D is TRBD1 (5 bases). The V and J ends lost 0 bases and 4 bases respectively, with 11 bases between them. Germline lookup yields CDR1 MNHEY and CDR2 SVGAGI. The CDR3 runs to 15 residues. DNA for the CDR3: TGTGCCAGCAGTTACTCAGGGGCGCTGGCAGATACGCAGTATTTT. This sequence encodes CASSYSGALADTQYF.

Notes on this clone: Its ends do not fully match the called genes, so a read error is possible. This rearrangement joins TRBV7-2 to TRBJ2-5; tentatively, D is TRBD2 (5 bases). Per germline, CDR1 SGHTA and CDR2 FQGNSA. This CDR3 is 17 amino acids long. The CDR3 here is CANSLNAPTLRRETQYF. The CDR3 DNA reads TGTGCCAACAGCTTAAATGCGCCCACGCTGCGGAGGGAGACCCAGTACTTC.

This chain uses TRBV7-2 with TRBJ2-7, with D perhaps matching TRBD2 (5 bases). Deletions cut 2 bases from V and 7 bases from J, with 9 bases between. Germline CDR1 is SGHTA and CDR2 is FQGNSA. The CDR3 extends over 12 amino acids. The CDR3 nucleotides are TGTGCCAGCAGCTTAAGCGGAACGGAGCAGTACTTC. Amino acids: CASSLSGTEQYF.

This rearrangement joins TRBV7-2 to TRBJ2-3, with TRBD1 identical over 8 bases. CDR3 length: 14 amino acids. Trimming removed 6 bases from V and 3 bases from J; junction bases left unmatched: 5. Germline loops: CDR1 SGHTA, CDR2 FQGNSA. This CDR3 reads CASRSQGATDTQYF. In nucleotides, the CDR3 is TGTGCCAGCAGGAGCCAGGGGGCAACAGATACGCAGTATTTT. The full variable domain, rest sourced from reference TRBV7-2 and TRBJ2-3, is GAGVSQSPSNKVTEKGKDVELRCDPISGHTALYWYRQSLGQGLEFLIYFQGNSAPDKSGLPSDRFSAERTGGSVSTLTIQRTQQEDSAVYLCASRSQGATDTQYFGPGTRLTVL.

The sample holds a few counts of this clone. J is TRBJ2-3 and V is TRBV5-1, with 7 bases that match TRBD2. This CDR3 has 16 residues. V gave up 0 bases and J gave up 1 base; unmatched junction bases: 5. Germline values: CDR1 SGHRS, CDR2 YFSETQ. The CDR3 DNA follows: TGCGCCAGCAGCTTGGGACAGCGGGGACGCACAGATACGCAGTATTTT. This codes for CASSLGQRGRTDTQYF.

This chain links TRBV10-3 with TRBJ2-7; 9 positions agree with TRBD2. CDR1 and CDR2 (germline): ENHRY, SYGVKD. The CDR3 length is 15 residues. The ends lost 2 bases at V and 3 bases at J; junction bases unmatched: 5. As DNA, the CDR3 is TGTGCCATCAGTGAGGCCCAGACTAGCGGCTACGAGCAGTACTTC. Protein sequence: CAISEAQTSGYEQYF.

The chain carries TRBV30 and TRBJ1-2; D might be TRBD1 (5 bases). CDR1 is GTSNPN and CDR2 is SVGIG in the germline V gene (reference sequence). The CDR3 length is 15 residues. The V gene lost 1 base and the J gene lost 4 bases, with 16 bases spanning the gap. The CDR3, as DNA: TGTGCCTGGAGTGGGGATTCCAGGGTCCCCTATGGCTACACCTTC. It encodes CAWSGDSRVPYGYTF.

This clone was picked up a small number of times. The V and J genes are TRBV5-1 and TRBJ1-1; unclear D gene. Per the germline V gene, CDR1 is SGHRS and CDR2 is YFSETQ. Trimming left V 2 bases short and J 6 bases short, with 14 bases between. The CDR3 has 14 amino acids. CDR3 sequence reads: CASSLNGLGAEAFF. The CDR3 DNA is TGCGCCAGCAGCTTAAATGGGCTCGGGGCTGAAGCTTTCTTT.

V usage is TRBV7-9 and J usage is TRBJ2-5, with TRBD2 matching 9 bases. This CDR3 comprises 15 residues. CDR1 and CDR2 (germline): SEHNR, FQNEAQ (reference sequence). With 7 bases clipped from V and 5 bases from J, the junction kept 11 bases outside the gene matches. CDR3 in DNA: TGTGCCAGCACCCCGGGACTAGCAGGCGGGGAGACCCAGTACTTC. Residues: CASTPGLAGGETQYF.

This chain uses TRBV27 with TRBJ1-2; TRBD1 matches at 10 bases. The CDR3 contains 13 residues. After removal of 8 bases from V and 3 bases from J, the junction contained 3 bases not matched to a gene. Per the germline V gene, CDR1 is MNHEY and CDR2 is SMNVEV (reference sequence). The CDR3 spells CASGQGEDYGYTF. The CDR3 DNA sequence: TGTGCCAGCGGACAGGGGGAGGACTATGGCTACACCTTC.

This clone was observed at least ten times. This chain links TRBV18 with TRBJ1-5, with 9 bases aligning to TRBD1. The CDR3 consists of 14 residues. The germline V gene has CDR1 KGHSH and CDR2 LQKENI. The J segment lost 8 bases and the V segment lost 3 bases, leaving 5 bases of the junction unmatched. The CDR3 sequence: CASSPGQGKEPQHF. In DNA, the CDR3 is TGTGCCAGCTCACCCGGACAGGGGAAGGAGCCCCAGCATTTT.

This clone has just a few counts. This chain joins TRBV7-2 and TRBJ2-7, with 8 bases aligning to TRBD2. Unmatched junction bases numbered 11, after V lost 4 bases and J lost 3 bases. Germline values: CDR1 SGHTA, CDR2 FQGNSA. CDR3 size: 16 residues. In DNA form, the CDR3 reads TGTGCCAGCAGCTACACTACTAGCGGAAAGCACTACGAGCAGTACTTC. Encoded protein: CASSYTTSGKHYEQYF.

V is TRBV5-5 and J is TRBJ2-7, with TRBD2 identical over 13 bases. The CDR3 has 17 residues. V lost 4 bases, J lost 4 bases, and 11 bases stayed unmatched. The germline CDR1 and CDR2 sequences are SGHKS and YYEKEE (reference sequence). The CDR3 coding sequence is TGTGCCAGCAGCCCCCGGACTAGCGGGAGTACTTTGTACGAGCAGTACTTC. Amino acid sequence: CASSPRTSGSTLYEQYF.

This clone has only a few counts. This sequence joins TRBV19 and TRBJ2-3; the match to TRBD1 covers 7 bases. The V and J ends lost 9 bases and 0 bases, in that order; junction bases with no gene match: 3. The CDR3 covers 13 residues. Germline lookup yields CDR1 LNHDA and CDR2 SQIVND (reference sequence). The CDR3 loop is CASGTASTDTQYF. The DNA for the CDR3 is TGTGCCAGCGGGACAGCTAGCACAGATACGCAGTATTTT.

This clone was seen a handful of times. This chain connects TRBV30 to TRBJ2-3; perhaps TRBD2 as D (6 bases). CDR3 length equals 15 residues. The V end lost 2 bases, the J end lost 2 bases, and 14 bases lay between the germline ends. The germline V gene encodes CDR1 GTSNPN and CDR2 SVGIG (reference sequence). CDR3 protein: CAWSLGSGITDTQYF. DNA for the CDR3: TGTGCCTGGAGTTTGGGTAGCGGAATCACAGATACGCAGTATTTT.

The chain recombines TRBV7-9 with TRBJ1-1; 8 bases are shared with TRBD1. CDR1 and CDR2 from the germline V gene are SEHNR and FQNEAQ (reference sequence). V was pared by 5 bases and J by 1 base, with 9 bases of the junction left unmatched. The CDR3 spans 16 residues. This CDR3 reads CASSVPGGTGNTEAFF. The CDR3 DNA is TGTGCCAGCAGCGTACCCGGGGGGACAGGGAACACTGAAGCTTTCTTT.